The source of this T cell receptor (beta chain) is a study of T cell responses to AZD1222 COVID-19 vaccine. Study summary: Second-dose groups at about 4 or about 12 weeks were pooled. Study-wide findings and caveats: Possibly, clonal diversity was underestimated; donors were largely white British and included more females. Reportedly, close to half of spike-specific TCRs are directed against unmutated variant regions.

Clones were sequenced by immunoSEQ multiplex PCR, and TCRdb holds only the in-frame ones, with some missing. The repertoire has about 110,000 clones, over 75% of them found once; the top ten carry approximately 7.5%. The germline V and J ends were trimmed by 3 bases and 0 bases, with 9 bases remaining between them. This CDR3 region has 14 residues. Germline lookup yields CDR1 MNHEY and CDR2 SVGAGI. Concerning this clone: As yet, its antigen is unknown.

The gene calls are TRBV6-5 and TRBJ2-7; maybe TRBD1 (5 bases). Sequencing was performed on peripheral blood, taken on day 0 of AZD1222 vaccination. The TCR sequence derives from an adult in good health. CDR3 nucleotide sequence: TGTGCCAGCAGTTATCAGGGCCGCTCCTACGAGCAGTACTTC. Protein product: CASSYQGRSYEQYF.